This T cell receptor (beta chain) stems from a study of cytomegalovirus exposure and HLA in healthy donors (dated by TCRdb to about 2017). Broadly, across the study: According to an earlier analysis of around 600 of the donors, 200 million or so T cells yielded roughly 100 million unique TCR beta sequences and more than 250 Gb of sequence data. Roughly 300 gigabases of sequencing data and around 80 million unique TCR sequences made up an early release that covered several hundred HLA-typed donors. In a later analysis, previously published TCR beta repertoires from 550 to 700 donors were re-analyzed and high-resolution HLA genotyping was added so that TCR occurrence patterns could be studied. Because of strong linkage in the cohort, roughly five DR-DQ haplotypes were treated as single units for association and clustering. Class I and class II HLA loci were covered by the typing at four-digit resolution. In the later analysis, no new phenotypic data were used to find candidate immune exposures; instead, reliance was placed on TCR beta sequences and their occurrence across donors. All discovery cohort repertoires had been generated using a single sequencing platform. Of the roughly 400 genotyped donors, less than 85% were placed in the genetic ancestry cluster associated with self-reported Caucasian donors. Typing coverage differed by locus: A, B, C, DRB1 and DQB1 were typed in roughly 620-630 donors, DQA1 in about 550, DPA1 in some 610, and DPB1 in 450 to 490. Among around 400 genotyped donors of the cohort, an average of approximately 220,000 unique TCR beta nucleotide sequences was sequenced per donor, of which 15% to 20% were non-productive. Along with the 666-subject first cohort, a separate validation cohort of over a hundred different subjects was used. The study aimed to test whether signatures of past pathogen exposure could be identified by cataloging public T cell receptors. Donor age, sex, ethnicity and CMV serostatus were compiled together with the repertoire data. In an earlier analysis of 587 of the donors, high-throughput TCR beta sequencing was used to judge whether each TCR beta V gene segment behaved as functional or pseudogenic. The study used immunosequencing to profile the T cell repertoires of 666 subjects and linked those repertoires to cytomegalovirus serostatus. Genome-wide SNP genotypes for about 65% of the 666 donors were used in a later genetic analysis, which treated that subset as a discovery cohort. High-throughput TCR immunosequencing, statistical association of individual TCRs with disease status, and machine learning were combined to predict cytomegalovirus infection status. The investigation overall reported the following: Compared with the approximately 720-donor mean, donors in an Asian-associated ancestry cluster had fewer N-insertions in productive TCRs, according to a later genetic analysis. According to a later analysis, most CMV-associated TCR beta chains appeared to be HLA-restricted, and the HLA associations seemed to be driven largely by CMV exposure. According to a later analysis, TCR association rates differed among HLA loci, with DRB1 alleles showing the most associated TCRs and HLA-C alleles showing the fewest. Several of the top co-occurrence clusters appeared to be linked to parvovirus B19, influenza, CMV and Epstein-Barr virus, according to a later analysis. A further reported finding was that TCR beta sequences accurately predicted the HLA-A and HLA-B alleles for most subjects in the first cohort. The 87-base-pair reads could not distinguish some IMGT-functional V segments, including TRBV6-2 and TRBV6-3, so those segments were excluded. The sequencing pipeline was judged likely to have produced a cluster of highly shared sequence variants as a technical artifact. Correlated functional status among segregating V segments might reflect linkage disequilibrium, but an unknown experimental factor could not be ruled out. Because counts were too low, about 15 rarely observed V segments, including chromosome 9 orphons, were left out of the earlier analysis of about 500 of the donors. The cohort was sequenced for TCR beta chains only, and without alpha or paired-chain data the features that could be detected were limited. In both the original and validation cohorts, the classifier was reported to diagnose cytomegalovirus status with high specificity and sensitivity. Across donors, most TCR sequences were observed very rarely, whereas some public TCRs were present in many individuals. Immune exposure information for the cohort was limited to CMV serostatus. An association between a missense DCLRE1C variant and V-gene and J-gene trimming of TCR beta chains was found in a later genetic analysis and replicated in an independent cohort. Because HLA typing was missing for some donors at each locus, association tests included only the typed subset. Roughly uniform sequencing depth across donors was assumed in presence/absence analyses, although this assumption may not hold. At a false discovery rate of 0.05, a later analysis linked around 17,000 TCR beta sequences to specific HLA alleles. It was suggested by the authors that the approach could potentially be generalized to other disease states and immunological phenotypes. Assigning TCR associations to individual alleles was difficult when HLA alleles, especially DR and DQ, strongly co-occurred. The study listed 164 TCR beta chains as associated with cytomegalovirus. In vitro tests confirmed that a few of the cytomegalovirus-associated TCR beta chains recognize cytomegalovirus antigens. Broadly in line with IMGT annotations, most TCR beta V segments showed up in productive rearrangements about 87% or about 30% of the time in an earlier analysis of several hundred of the donors. A later analysis found that HLA-associated TCR beta chains were more clonally expanded and had lower generation probabilities than equally common non-associated chains.

About this clone: Its antigen remains undetermined. Qualities for individual bases were not recorded, and no much larger clone is one base off.

Libraries were constructed by the immunoSEQ multiplex PCR assay. For the multiplex PCR, a mixture combining 60 forward primers for TCR Vbeta segments and 13 reverse primers for TCR Jbeta segments was used. The CDR3 region of rearranged TCR beta genes was amplified from genomic DNA with a multiplex PCR assay. The amplified TCR beta libraries were sequenced on the Illumina HiSeq System as 87-base-pair reads. The study's own analysis went as follows. A later analysis tallied around 87 million unique TCR beta chains across the 600 to 700 repertoires, and around 10 million of those chains were shared by two or more donors. To remove PCR and sequencing errors, raw reads were error-corrected and collapsed into unique sequences using a nearest-neighbor algorithm that merged closely related sequences. To assign V, D and J gene segments, CDR3 sequences were aligned to IMGT reference sequences. For a sequence to be retained, a match of at least six nucleotides to both a V gene segment and a J gene segment was required. Rearrangements were classified as productive when the CDR3 lacked stop codons and remained in frame with V and J, and all other rearrangements were classified as non-productive. Following IMGT convention, CDR3 was defined as the stretch from the second conserved V-encoded cysteine to the conserved J-encoded phenylalanine. In an earlier analysis of around 540 of the donors, sequences lacking an unambiguous match to a single V gene segment were excluded. In an earlier analysis of 450 to 700 of the donors, V segments were called functional above 56.7% productive rearrangements and were called segregating when the between-donor standard deviation exceeded 5%. A statistical classification framework was built for diagnosing cytomegalovirus status from the catalog of TCR beta chain sequences. V and J gene assignment, in a later analysis, came from comparing TCR nucleotide sequences with IMGT/GENE-DB human TR gene sequences. Using the TCRdist pipeline, a later analysis assigned CDR3 sequences along with most-parsimonious VDJ recombination scenarios. In a later analysis, each TCR beta chain was defined by its CDR3 amino acid sequence together with its V-gene family, and reads lacking a unique V-gene family were excluded. To address suspected cross-contamination and a sequencing artifact, a later analysis removed around 590 highly shared, low-generation-probability nucleotide sequences. For each public chain, a later analysis derived a clonal expansion index from normalized ranks of inferred template counts within each repertoire. A later analysis computed generation probabilities with a VDJ recombination model fitted to out-of-frame rearrangements, and checked the results against IGoR. In a later analysis, hypergeometric tests were used to score TCR-TCR, TCR-HLA and TCR-CMV co-occurrence, with a repertoire-size bias correction applied to TCR pairs. To estimate false discovery rates, a later analysis permuted the HLA or CMV assignments 20 times. A later analysis grouped co-occurring TCRs with DBSCAN, adding TCRdist sequence similarity when clustering within HLA-allele-positive subsets. Repertoires with fewer than 30,000 or more than 120,000 public chains, plus five repertoires with anomalous nucleotide sharing, were excluded from co-occurrence clustering. TCRdb carries this immuneACCESS record with in-frame sequences only. Its versions omit some clonotypes, under half of them owing to an unresolved V gene in the studies checked, with the rest unexplained. The V and J calls and the clone size are those of that table, but D and trimming were determined from the DNA. Present in this sample are around 190,000 clones, around 85% of which were seen just once. The top ten clonotypes cover less than 2.5% of the sample.

The trim is 1 base for V and 1 base for J, with a gap of 10 bases between the germline ends. The CDR3 numbers 15 residues from cysteine through phenylalanine. Only the CDR3 DNA is retained, 45 bases long and in frame from the first base. Via the germline V gene (reference sequence), CDR1 is LNHNV and CDR2 YYDKDF. The cohort comprised 670 or so healthy bone marrow donors. All cohort members were sampled while nominally healthy, although unrecorded immune exposures were likely present. The donor was CMV seronegative and belonged to the group of 352 seronegative cohort members. A peripheral blood sample was provided by each donor, and peripheral blood mononuclear cells were used for TCR beta sequencing. Genomic DNA was extracted from the blood cell samples with the Qiagen DNeasy Blood Extraction Kit.

The receptor's source is a woman aged 45-65 years in good health and CMV-seronegative. Material: PBMCs. In this chain, TRBV15 is recombined with TRBJ1-2; no D segment can be confidently identified. The nucleotide sequence reads TGTGCCACCAGCAGAGGGGGAGAACATAACTATGGCTACACCTTC. It specifies CATSRGGEHNYGYTF.